The 8 T cell receptor beta chains given below trace back to one sample, sequenced in a study of control samples from healthy donors and cancer patients. Profiling relied on immunoSEQ multiplex PCR, and the TCRdb table lists in-frame clones only, not all of them. The sample carries approximately 190,000 clones, 91% recorded once. Sequenced material: blood. All receptors come from a man aged 30 to 39 in good health.

The chain combines TRBV9 with TRBJ2-7, with no clear D. The germline CDR1 and CDR2 sequences are SGDLS and YYNGEE. This CDR3 is built from 14 residues. The germline V and J ends were trimmed by 4 bases and 7 bases, with 18 bases remaining between them. DNA for the CDR3: TGTGCCAGCAGCTCTGCCCCGGACCCGTGGGAGCAGTACTTC. Encoded protein: CASSSAPDPWEQYF.

The V call is TRBV11-2, the J call TRBJ1-6; unclear D gene. V gave up 4 bases and J gave up 0 bases, with 10 bases separating them. The CDR3 is 16 amino acids. Germline CDR1 reads SGHAT; CDR2 reads FQNNGV. CDR3: CASSYRPSSYNSPLHF. CDR3 nucleotides: TGTGCCAGCAGCTACCGCCCGAGCTCCTATAATTCACCCCTCCACTTT. Filled out from reference TRBV11-2 and TRBJ1-6, the complete variable domain reads EAGVAQSPRYKIIEKRQSVAFWCNPISGHATLYWYQQILGQGPKLLIQFQNNGVVDDSQLPKDRFSAERLKGVDSTLKIQPAKLEDSAVYLCASSYRPSSYNSPLHFGNGTRLTVT.

CDR3 sequence (DNA): TGTGCCAGCAGTTGGGGGGAGGGGGCGAGGGGCTACACCTTC. This encodes CASSWGEGARGYTF. The chain employs TRBV6-5 and TRBJ1-2, with 7 bases identical to TRBD1. The ends lost 4 bases at V and 8 bases at J; junction bases unmatched: 10. CDR1 MNHEY and CDR2 SVGAGI come from the germline V gene. There are 14 residues in the CDR3.

The rearrangement links TRBV9 to TRBJ2-5, with D uncertain. Germline values: CDR1 SGDLS, CDR2 YYNGEE. The CDR3 totals 14 residues. V was clipped by 4 bases and J by 0 bases, with 10 bases between them. CDR3 in DNA: TGTGCCAGCAGCATAGACACAGACCAAGAGACCCAGTACTTC. Protein: CASSIDTDQETQYF.

This CDR3 is CASSLRAGADEQYF. The CDR3 bases are TGTGCCAGCAGCCTGAGGGCAGGGGCGGACGAGCAGTACTTC. The rearrangement uses TRBV7-8 and TRBJ2-7; the D gene is possibly TRBD1 (6 bases). The CDR3 has 14 residues. CDR1 SGHVS and CDR2 FQNEAQ come from the germline V gene. Trimming left V 5 bases short and J 5 bases short, with 16 bases between.

The genes are TRBV5-1 and TRBJ2-5; TRBD2 aligns across 10 bases. The germline V gene encodes CDR1 SGHRS and CDR2 YFSETQ. The CDR3 totals 16 residues. V was pared by 2 bases and J by 3 bases, with 7 bases of the junction left unmatched. CDR3 in amino acids: CASSFLAGGIEETQYF. The DNA of the CDR3 is TGCGCCAGCAGCTTTTTAGCGGGGGGTATAGAAGAGACCCAGTACTTC.

This sequence joins TRBV6-1 and TRBJ1-1, with D hard to call. Germline CDR1 is MNHNS and CDR2 is SASEGT. The CDR3 length is 16 residues. Trimming took 1 base from V and 4 from J, leaving 16 bases between them. The CDR3 bases are TGTGCCAGCAGTGAAGACGGAACGGGATTGGGCACTGAAGCTTTCTTT. Amino acids: CASSEDGTGLGTEAFF.

The chain recombines TRBV5-1 with TRBJ2-3, with D tentatively TRBD1 or TRBD2 (5 bases each). CDR1 and CDR2 from the germline V gene are SGHRS and YFSETQ. V shed 0 bases and J shed 5 bases, with 13 bases lying between them. This CDR3 region has 15 residues. The CDR3 here is CASSLGDRSGDTQYF. The CDR3 region has the DNA TGCGCCAGCAGCTTGGGGGACCGAAGCGGAGATACGCAGTATTTT.